The clone carrying this T cell receptor beta chain qualifies as medium-sized. What it binds is unknown. The data originate from a study of spatial heterogeneity in lung cancer. Study-level points and caveats: Tumor mutation count correlated with how many alpha and beta TCRs expanded intratumorally.

TCRdb itself ran the 5' RACE reads through MiXCR, one entry per CDR3 protein. The sample contains approximately 3,400 distinct CDR3 sequences, about a third of which appear only once. Per the germline V gene, CDR1 is LGHNA and CDR2 is YNFKEQ. This CDR3 contains 13 residues. Between the trimmed V and J ends, which lost 2 bases and 2 bases, there was a span of 5 bases. Regarding time point: sample taken at primary tumor resection. The clonotype comes from a female donor with early-stage non-small cell lung cancer. This rearrangement joins TRBV4-2 to TRBJ2-3; D is ambiguous. The sample was lung tumor tissue, taken at surgery. The CDR3 loop is CASSQQNTDTQYF. As DNA, the CDR3 is TGTGCCAGCAGCCAACAGAACACAGATACGCAGTATTTT.